This T cell receptor beta chain was found in a study of cytomegalovirus exposure and HLA in healthy donors. Whole-study results and caveats: TCR beta chains associated with HLA were, in a later analysis, more clonally expanded than equally common others.

In this sample, this clone turned up a few times. No antigen is known for it. Healthy bone marrow donors formed the donor group. The PCR ran on 60 Vbeta and 13 Jbeta primers. The repertoire was sequenced with immunoSEQ multiplex PCR; TCRdb's copy has only in-frame clones and lacks some. The table lists nearly 110,000 clones, 55% to 85% of them singletons. Sequencing was carried out using PBMCs. The receptor comes from a young man in good health and CMV-seronegative.

The CDR3 DNA sequence: TGCAGCGTTGAAGATCGCGCGGGGACCCAAGCTTTCTTT. It specifies CSVEDRAGTQAFF. The chain combines TRBV29-1 with TRBJ1-1, with D possibly TRBD1 on 5 matching bases. The ends were cut back, 0 bases at V and 9 bases at J, with 14 bases in the middle. This CDR3 has 13 residues. The germline V gene encodes CDR1 SQVTM and CDR2 ANQGSEA. The entire variable domain, with the rest obtained from reference TRBV29-1 and TRBJ1-1, is as follows: SAVISQKPSRDICQRGTSLTIQCQVDSQVTMMFWYRQQPGQSLTLIATANQGSEATYESGFVIDKFPISRPNLTFSTLTVSNMSPEDSSIYLCSVEDRAGTQAFFGQGTRLTVV.